This T cell receptor beta chain was sequenced in a study of PD-1 blockade in mismatch repair-deficient tumors. Study in general: Enrolled about 2012-2016, patients had progressing, pretreated mismatch repair-deficient cancers of more than ten types. General study points: Rapid post-treatment expansion, then contraction, generally preceding radiologic response, marked tumor-resident clones.

Regarding this clone: The antigen is undetermined.

Every patient had mismatch repair deficiency by PCR or immunohistochemistry. The TCR-sequenced patients were a few responders to pembrolizumab. The V gene end was trimmed by 8 bases and the J gene end by 3 bases; junction bases not matched to a gene: 7. The CDR3 is 14 amino acids. Germline values: CDR1 MNHNS, CDR2 SASEGT. Profiling relied on immunoSEQ multiplex PCR, and the TCRdb table lists in-frame clones only, not all of them. The sample lists around 37,000 clones, over 70% occurring once. The source of this sequence is an adult with mismatch repair-deficient cancer. The source was PBMCs, collected roughly nine months after starting pembrolizumab. The chain carries TRBV6-1 and TRBJ1-2; 9 bases map to TRBD1. CDR3 sequence (DNA): TGTGCCAGCGGGGGACAGGGAGGTGACTATGGCTACACCTTC. Translation gives CASGGQGGDYGYTF.